The TCR beta chain described here comes from a study of T-cell memory formation after mild COVID-19. TCRdb fed the 5' RACE reads into MiXCR, producing one record per CDR3 protein. The data hold 100,000 or so distinct CDR3 sequences, with over 8.5% observed a single time. This clonotype turned up a few times. The CDR3 has 15 amino acids. From germline, CDR1 is SGDLS and CDR2 YYNGEE. Trimming removed 5 bases at V and 2 bases at J, with 16 bases between. Source material: PBMCs or a T cell subset sorted from them (not recorded which). The sequence came from a man aged 18 to 29 who had mild COVID-19 (a few samples of this study predate the infection). Cell type and time point are not known. V usage is TRBV9 and J usage is TRBJ1-2, with D possibly matching TRBD1 (6 bases). As DNA, the CDR3 is TGTGCCAGCAGACTAAATTTACAGGGAAACTATGGCTACACCTTC. Amino acid sequence: CASRLNLQGNYGYTF.